The source of this TCR beta chain is a study of cytomegalovirus exposure and HLA in healthy donors. Study-level background: About 85 million unique TCRs from HLA-typed donors were held in an early release of data. Study-wide points: Exclusion applied to some V segments, including TRBV6-2 and TRBV6-3, as they were indistinguishable.

Comment on this clone: Its antigen is not identified.

Germline V lookup: CDR1 SGHRS, CDR2 YFSETQ. CDR3 size: 16 residues. V dropped 4 bases and J dropped 0; count of bases not matched to a gene: 6. Primers for the PCR totalled 60 Vbeta and 13 Jbeta. Produced via immunoSEQ multiplex PCR; TCRdb's table is partial and in-frame only. Seen in this sample are 160,000 or so clones; the ten most common clones hold 2.1%. This receptor was obtained from a man aged 25 to 40 in good health and CMV-seronegative. The sample was PBMCs. The V gene is TRBV5-1, the J gene TRBJ2-7; the match to TRBD2 covers 11 bases. The CDR3 is CASSTGTSGGSYEQYF. Written as DNA, the CDR3 is TGCGCCAGCAGCACCGGGACTAGCGGAGGCTCCTACGAGCAGTACTTC.